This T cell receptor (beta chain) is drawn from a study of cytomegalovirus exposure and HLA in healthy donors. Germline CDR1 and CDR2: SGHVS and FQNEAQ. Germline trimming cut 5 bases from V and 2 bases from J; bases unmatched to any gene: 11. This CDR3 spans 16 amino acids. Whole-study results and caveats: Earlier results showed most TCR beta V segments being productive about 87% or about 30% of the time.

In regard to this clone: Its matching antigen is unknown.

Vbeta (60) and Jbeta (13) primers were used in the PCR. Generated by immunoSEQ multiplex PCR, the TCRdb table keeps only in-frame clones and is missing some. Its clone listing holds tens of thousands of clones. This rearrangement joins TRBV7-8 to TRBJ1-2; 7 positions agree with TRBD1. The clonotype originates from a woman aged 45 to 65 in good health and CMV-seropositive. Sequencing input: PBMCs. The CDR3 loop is CASSPVEGAGNYGYTF. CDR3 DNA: TGTGCCAGCAGCCCAGTGGAGGGGGCGGGAAACTATGGCTACACCTTC.